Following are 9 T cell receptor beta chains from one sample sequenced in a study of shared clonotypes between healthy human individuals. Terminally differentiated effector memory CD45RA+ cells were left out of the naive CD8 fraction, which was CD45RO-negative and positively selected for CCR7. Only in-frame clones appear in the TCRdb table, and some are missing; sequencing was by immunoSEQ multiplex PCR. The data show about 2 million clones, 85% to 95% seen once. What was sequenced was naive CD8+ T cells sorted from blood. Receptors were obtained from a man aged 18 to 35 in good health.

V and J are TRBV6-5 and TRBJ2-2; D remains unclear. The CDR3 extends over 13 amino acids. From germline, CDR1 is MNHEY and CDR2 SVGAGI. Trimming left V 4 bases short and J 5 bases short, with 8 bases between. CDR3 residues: CASSLTETGELFF. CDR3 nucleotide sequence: TGTGCCAGCAGTTTAACGGAAACCGGGGAGCTGTTTTTT.

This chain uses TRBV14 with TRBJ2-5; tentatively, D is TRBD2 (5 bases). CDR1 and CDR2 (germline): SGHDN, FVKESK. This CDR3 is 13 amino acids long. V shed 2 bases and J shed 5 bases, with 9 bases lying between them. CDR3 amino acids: CASSQLGSETQYF. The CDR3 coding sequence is TGTGCCAGCAGCCAACTGGGGAGCGAGACCCAGTACTTC.

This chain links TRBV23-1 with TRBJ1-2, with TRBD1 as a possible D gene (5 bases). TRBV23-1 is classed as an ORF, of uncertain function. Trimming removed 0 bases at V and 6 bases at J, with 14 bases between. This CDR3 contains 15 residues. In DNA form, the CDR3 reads TGCGCCAGCAGTCAATCTAAAGGGACGCGGCATGGCTACACCTTC. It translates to CASSQSKGTRHGYTF.

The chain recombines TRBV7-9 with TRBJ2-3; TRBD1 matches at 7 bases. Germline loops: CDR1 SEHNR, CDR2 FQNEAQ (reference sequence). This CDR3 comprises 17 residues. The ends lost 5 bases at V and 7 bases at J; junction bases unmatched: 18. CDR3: CASSPTGNRGLGNTQYF. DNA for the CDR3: TGTGCCAGCAGCCCGACAGGGAACAGGGGATTAGGGAATACGCAGTATTTT.

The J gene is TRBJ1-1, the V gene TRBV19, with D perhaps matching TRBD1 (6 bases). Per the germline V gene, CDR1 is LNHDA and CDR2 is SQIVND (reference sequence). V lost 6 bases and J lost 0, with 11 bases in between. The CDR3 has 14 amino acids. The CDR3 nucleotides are TGTGCCAGTAGAACAGGGCCTATGAACACTGAAGCTTTCTTT. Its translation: CASRTGPMNTEAFF.

The CDR3 bases are TGTGCCAGCAGCAAAGGACCCAGCAGCCACATCATTCAAACCTCCTACGAGCAGTACTTC. Protein product: CASSKGPSSHIIQTSYEQYF. The J gene is TRBJ2-7, the V gene TRBV21-1. TRBV21-1 is an annotated pseudogene. CDR3 size: 20 residues.

Written as DNA, the CDR3 is TGCGCCAGCAGCCAAGATAGGGGGGAGTCACCCCTCCACTTT. It translates to CASSQDRGESPLHF. The V and J genes are TRBV4-3 and TRBJ1-6; D is perhaps TRBD1 (6 bases). The CDR3 extends over 14 amino acids. CDR1 is LGHNA, CDR2 YSLEER, per germline. Trimming took off 0 bases at V and 10 bases at J, with 10 bases between the two ends.

CDR3 coding DNA: TGCGCCAGCAGCTCGGGGAATGAGCAGTTCTTC. Encoded protein: CASSSGNEQFF. This chain joins TRBV4-1 and TRBJ2-1, with a possible D match to TRBD2 (5 bases). Trimming removed 5 bases from V and 7 bases from J, with 6 bases in between. Germline assignment: CDR1 MGHRA and CDR2 YSYEKL. This CDR3 has 11 amino acids.

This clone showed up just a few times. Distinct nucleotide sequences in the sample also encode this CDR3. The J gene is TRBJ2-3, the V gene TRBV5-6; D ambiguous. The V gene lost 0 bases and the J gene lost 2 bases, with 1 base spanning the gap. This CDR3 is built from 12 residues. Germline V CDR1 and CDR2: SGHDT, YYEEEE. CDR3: CASSLDTDTQYF. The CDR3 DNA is TGTGCCAGCAGCTTGGACACAGATACGCAGTATTTT.